This T cell receptor (beta chain) is from a study of blood T cell repertoires in COVID-19. In the authors' methods: How many nucleated cells were present was estimated from reference gene primer amplification. The repertoire was sequenced with immunoSEQ multiplex PCR; TCRdb's copy has only in-frame clones and lacks some. The V and J calls and clone size come from that table; D and trimming were worked out from the DNA. The table has about 270,000 clones, around 90% seen once; the top ten hold 2% to 2.5%. Germline V gives CDR1 MNHEY, CDR2 SVGAGI. V lost 2 bases and J 2 bases, leaving 9 bases between the germline ends. This CDR3 region has 14 residues.

Sequenced sample: peripheral blood. The V gene is TRBV6-5, the J gene TRBJ1-2, with a possible D match to TRBD1 (5 bases). The sequence was obtained from a man aged 50-60 years with acute or convalescent COVID-19. CDR3 DNA: TGTGCCAGCAGTTACCGGGGGGGAAACTATGGCTACACCTTC. Translating it yields CASSYRGGNYGYTF.